What follows is one T cell receptor (beta chain) and its context. As yet, its antigen is unknown. Using quantitative 5'-RACE with molecular barcodes, the authors made TCR beta libraries. TCRdb re-analysed the 5' RACE reads in MiXCR, keeping a single row per CDR3 protein. The sample includes 200,000 to 300,000 distinct CDR3 sequences, 10% seen only once; the top ten take about 2.8%. The data are from a study of CD8 T cells in ankylosing spondylitis. Overall study results and limits: Clones linked to the disease showed a CD8+ phenotype. They occurred at relatively low frequencies in peripheral blood. Reports say disease-linked clones showed up significantly more in matched ankylosing spondylitis synovial fluid. In the blood and synovial fluid of reactive arthritis, some motif variants had been previously reported.

Germline values: CDR1 SGHNT, CDR2 YENEEA. The CDR3 has 15 amino acids. J gave up 5 bases and V 3 bases, and 7 bases lay outside the gene matches. Sequencing input: blood, either unsorted or a sorted T cell fraction (not recorded which). This sequence originates from a male donor with ankylosing spondylitis or in good health (not recorded which). The rearrangement links TRBV11-3 to TRBJ2-5; 9 bases map to TRBD1. Here the CDR3 reads CASSLGQGGKETQYF. DNA of the CDR3: TGTGCCAGCAGCTTGGGACAGGGTGGGAAGGAGACCCAGTACTTC.